The T cell receptor (beta chain) described here comes from a study of blood T cell repertoires in COVID-19 (dated by TCRdb to about 2020). In terms of the full investigation: The collaborator samples originated in the United States, Italy and Spain and spanned the acute and convalescent phases of COVID-19. The prospective study material was composed of cDNA or gDNA derived from T cells, B-cell-depleted T cells, or PBMCs. Subjects who had been exposed to COVID-19, were actively infected with it, or had recovered from it provided the deeply sampled blood TCRbeta repertoires that made up the dataset. The repertoires were released in a freely available public database meant as a resource for research on the immune response to SARS-CoV-2. The samples were drawn from the first 160 participants of the ongoing ImmuneRACE study and from 950 to 1,500 subjects provided by 6 global collaborators. A de-identified subject ID, COVID-19 status, age in years and sex were almost always included in the sample metadata. HLA class I and class II types, where available, came from metadata supplied by the sample provider rather than from assay-based typing. Broader findings and caveats from the paper: The amount of clinical and demographic metadata varied by source and participant and was provided uncurated.

With regard to this clone: Its antigen specificity is not known. No base quality values were provided; no much bigger clone lies one nucleotide off.

The CDR3 covers 16 residues, taking in both the cysteine and the phenylalanine. The CDR3 DNA has 48 bases and is translated from base 1. According to the germline V gene, CDR1 reads SGHAT and CDR2 reads FQNNGV. V sheds 1 base and J sheds 8 bases, leaving 17 bases between their ends. The immunoSEQ Assay, a bias-controlled multiplex PCR, was used to amplify TCRbeta CDR3 regions from genomic DNA. The original pipeline was this. Nucleated cell counts per sample were estimated from amplification of reference gene primers within the assay. To quantify the absolute abundance of each unique TCRbeta CDR3 rearrangement, sequence reads were collapsed and filtered. Productive Simpson clonality was computed per sample as the square root of Simpson's diversity index over productive rearrangements. The table comes from immuneACCESS by way of TCRdb, which keeps in-frame sequences with V and J called. Part of the clones is missing from these tables; in studies checked, under half for an unresolved V gene and the rest for unknown reasons. The DNA was the basis for D and trimming; V, J and clone size are from that table. The sample table lists fewer than 130,000 clones, around 91% of them with a count of one. Roughly 32% of the sample comes from the top ten.

Each collaborating institution followed its own protocols to collect whole blood in K2EDTA tubes. For TCRbeta analysis, collaborators shipped samples as frozen whole blood, isolated PBMCs, or DNA extracted from either of those sample types. The chain employs TRBV11-2 and TRBJ2-2; TRBD1 is possibly the D segment (6 matching bases). Sequenced input: peripheral blood. The receptor was derived from a woman aged 80 or over with acute or convalescent COVID-19. The CDR3 reads CASSLGGLRVGGELFF. The nucleotides read TGTGCCAGCAGCTTAGGGGGGCTCCGCGTAGGAGGGGAGCTGTTTTTT.